This T cell receptor beta chain was documented in a study of technical replicates of blood from a few donors. Germline values: CDR1 MNHEY, CDR2 SVGAGI. V was trimmed by 4 bases and J by 3 bases, leaving 12 bases between them. This CDR3 is built from 14 residues. The data were produced by immunoSEQ multiplex PCR, yet TCRdb's version contains in-frame clones alone and is incomplete. The sample has fewer than 95,000 clones; around 94% are singletons. V usage is TRBV6-5 and J usage is TRBJ1-1; a possible D gene is TRBD1 (6 bases). The sample taken for sequencing was T cells isolated from PBMCs. The clonotype originates from a human donor in good health. This chain's CDR3 is CASSSRQADTEAFF. CDR3 in DNA: TGTGCCAGCAGTTCCCGACAGGCCGACACTGAAGCTTTCTTT.